These 2 T cell receptor beta chains were all obtained from the same sample, sequenced in a study of human thymus T cells. The method was immunoSEQ multiplex PCR; TCRdb's version includes in-frame clones alone and lacks a portion of them. Of roughly 130,000 clones listed, just under 95% are singletons. Obtained as resections during corrective heart surgery, the thymus tissue was then studied. Sequencing was performed on thymus tissue. Receptor source: a boy younger than two with a congenital heart defect but otherwise immunologically healthy.

The chain couples TRBV6-7 to TRBJ1-5; D is possibly TRBD1 (5 bases). TRBV6-7 is an ORF, with its function uncertain. The ends were cut back, 6 bases at V and 7 bases at J, with 19 bases in the middle. This CDR3 has 15 amino acids. CDR3 coding DNA: TGTGCCAGCAGACTACAACATGGGGGAAGGCAGCCCCAGCATTTT. As protein: CASRLQHGGRQPQHF.

This chain links TRBV6-1 with TRBJ2-1, with TRBD2 matching 9 bases. The CDR3 extends over 16 amino acids. The junction had 7 bases not matched to a gene; V was cut back by 2 bases and J by 5 bases. The germline V gene encodes CDR1 MNHNS and CDR2 SASEGT. CDR3 residues: CASSELAGCRNNEQFF. CDR3 sequence (DNA): TGTGCCAGCAGTGAACTAGCGGGGTGTAGGAACAATGAGCAGTTCTTC.